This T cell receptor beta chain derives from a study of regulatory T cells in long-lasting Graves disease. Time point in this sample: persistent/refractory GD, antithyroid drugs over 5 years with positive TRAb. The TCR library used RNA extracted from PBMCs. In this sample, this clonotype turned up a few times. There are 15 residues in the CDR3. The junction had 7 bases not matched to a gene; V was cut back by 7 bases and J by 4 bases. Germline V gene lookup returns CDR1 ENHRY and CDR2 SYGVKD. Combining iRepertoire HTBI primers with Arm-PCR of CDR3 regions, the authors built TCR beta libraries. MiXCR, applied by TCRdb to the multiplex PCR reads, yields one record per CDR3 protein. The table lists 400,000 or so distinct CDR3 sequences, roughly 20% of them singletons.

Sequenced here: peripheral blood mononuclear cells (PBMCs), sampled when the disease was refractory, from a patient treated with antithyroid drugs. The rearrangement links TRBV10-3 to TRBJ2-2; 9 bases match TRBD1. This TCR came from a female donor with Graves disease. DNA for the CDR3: TGTGCCATCAACCGTGACAGGGGGGCCACCGGGGAGCTGTTTTTT. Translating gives CAINRDRGATGELFF.